This TCR beta chain appears in the sequencing data of a study of T cell clonotyping in hematopoietic cell transplantation. The table lists this clone with a count of one. Antigen unknown. Points from the study as a whole: Graft donor and pretransplant recipient Inverse Simpson Index values predicted broader posttransplant TCR diversity. Few recipient clonotypes overlapped donors; over 95% were de novo at given depth. Cells were unsorted, so CD4 and CD8 contributions were not separated. Pathologically expanded recipient clonotypes increased progressively from day 30 to day 180 as diversity fell.

V lost 9 bases and J lost 7, with 7 bases in between. Germline CDR1 and CDR2: SNHLY and FYNNEI. This CDR3 region has 10 residues. Produced via immunoSEQ multiplex PCR; TCRdb's table is partial and in-frame only. The table lists over 10,000 clones, roughly 90% of them singletons. This clonotype was obtained from a woman between 45 and 65 years old in good health. Some clones in this sample may be carry-over from other donors' samples. The specimen was peripheral blood mononuclear cells. The chain joins TRBV2 to TRBJ2-1; no clear D gene. The CDR3 loop is CASIGNEQFF. DNA for the CDR3: TGTGCCAGTATTGGGAATGAGCAGTTCTTC.